The 26 T cell receptor beta chains reported below all come from one sample, sequenced in a study of blood T cell repertoires in COVID-19. Repertoires were generated with immunoSEQ multiplex PCR, while TCRdb's copy carries only in-frame clones and drops some. The sample lists roughly 81,000 clones, around four fifths seen once, with about 42% in the top ten. The source material was peripheral blood. The source is a man older than 75 with active or convalescent COVID-19.

The V gene is TRBV5-4, the J gene TRBJ2-3; 7 bases are shared with TRBD2. The V segment lost 3 bases and the J segment 4 bases; nucleotides outside the gene matches: 5. Germline values: CDR1 SGHNT, CDR2 YYREEE (reference sequence). The CDR3 runs to 14 residues. The DNA of the CDR3 is TGTGCCAGCAGCTCCCCAAGCGGGGCAGATACGCAGTATTTT. This codes for CASSSPSGADTQYF.

J is TRBJ1-2 and V is TRBV27, with D possibly matching TRBD1 (5 bases). Trimming removed 2 bases from V and 0 bases from J, with 10 bases in between. The CDR3 consists of 15 residues. CDR1 is MNHEY and CDR2 is SMNVEV in the germline V gene (reference sequence). The CDR3 coding sequence is TGTGCCAGCAGTTTAAGGAGGGGAGCTAACTATGGCTACACCTTC. This codes for CASSLRRGANYGYTF.

J is TRBJ2-2 and V is TRBV5-1; TRBD1 might be the D (7 bases). V lost 1 base to trimming and J lost 7 bases, with 14 bases between them. Germline V gives CDR1 SGHRS, CDR2 YFSETQ. The CDR3 has 15 residues. CDR3 loop: CASSLTQGGDGELFF. DNA of the CDR3: TGCGCCAGCAGCTTGACTCAGGGGGGTGACGGGGAGCTGTTTTTT.

In the case of this clone: Other DNA sequences from this sample encode an identical CDR3 as well. The chain couples TRBV6-2 or TRBV6-3 to TRBJ1-5, with 8 bases matching TRBD1. The CDR3 runs 14 residues. The junction had 3 bases not matched to a gene; V was cut back by 6 bases and J by 2 bases. In germline, CDR1 is MNHEY, CDR2 SVGEGT. The CDR3 is CASSQGAGNQPQHF. The DNA for the CDR3 is TGTGCCAGCAGCCAGGGGGCTGGCAATCAGCCCCAGCATTTT.

The rearrangement uses TRBV5-1 and TRBJ2-1; the match to TRBD2 covers 10 bases. Germline V CDR1 and CDR2: SGHRS, YFSETQ. V lost 0 bases, J lost 9 bases, and 12 bases stayed unmatched. This CDR3 has 17 amino acids. CDR3 protein: CASSLVASGRADVEQFF. Here the CDR3 DNA reads TGCGCCAGCAGCTTGGTTGCCAGCGGGAGGGCCGATGTTGAGCAGTTCTTC.

This chain uses TRBV6-2 or TRBV6-3 with TRBJ1-1; 11 positions match TRBD1. Germline CDR1 MNHEY, CDR2 SVGEGT. The length of the CDR3 is 14 residues. With V trimmed by 6 bases and J by 2 bases, 2 bases remained unmatched. The CDR3 nucleotides are TGTGCCAGCAGCGGGACAGGGGGTAACACTGAAGCTTTCTTT. Translated, it gives CASSGTGGNTEAFF.

The J gene is TRBJ1-1, the V gene TRBV5-1, with D perhaps matching TRBD1 (6 bases). CDR3 length: 14 amino acids. Germline CDR1 reads SGHRS; CDR2 reads YFSETQ. The germline V and J ends were trimmed by 1 base and 0 bases, with 7 bases remaining between them. The CDR3 loop is CASSLTGLNTEAFF. In nucleotides, the CDR3 is TGCGCCAGCAGCTTGACAGGGTTGAACACTGAAGCTTTCTTT.

J is TRBJ1-5 and V is TRBV12-5; possible D gene TRBD1, 5 bases. CDR3 size: 15 residues. Trimming removed 5 bases at V and 1 base at J, with 12 bases between. Germline values: CDR1 LGHNT, CDR2 FRNRAP. CDR3: CASGPGGKSNQPQHF. In nucleotides, the CDR3 is TGTGCTAGTGGTCCGGGGGGGAAAAGCAATCAGCCCCAGCATTTT.

The genes are TRBV27 and TRBJ2-1; 13 positions agree with TRBD2. Per the germline V gene, CDR1 is MNHEY and CDR2 is SMNVEV (reference sequence). With 4 bases clipped from V and 1 base from J, the junction kept 10 bases outside the gene matches. CDR3 length: 19 amino acids. Here the CDR3 reads CASSSPGLAGLYSYNEQFF. The CDR3 region has the DNA TGTGCCAGCAGTTCACCGGGACTAGCGGGACTTTATTCCTACAATGAGCAGTTCTTC.

V gene TRBV10-3 combines with J gene TRBJ1-5; 7 nucleotides align to TRBD1. The CDR3 is 14 residues long. The V gene end was trimmed by 0 bases and the J gene end by 6 bases; junction bases not matched to a gene: 2. Germline assignment: CDR1 ENHRY and CDR2 SYGVKD. The CDR3 spells CAISESTGSQPQHF. CDR3 sequence (DNA): TGTGCCATCAGTGAGTCGACAGGGAGTCAGCCCCAGCATTTT.

V and J are TRBV4-1 and TRBJ1-3; D is unresolved. Trimming cost V 1 base and J 0 bases, with 10 bases left between them. This CDR3 has 16 residues. Germline CDR1 is MGHRA and CDR2 is YSYEKL. CDR3 coding DNA: TGCGCCAGCAGCCAAGGGTACGGTGACTCTGGAAACACCATATATTTT. It codes for CASSQGYGDSGNTIYF.

DNA for the CDR3: TGTGCCAGTTCGCGGCTTCTCGGCAGCAATCAGCCCCAGCATTTT. Translating it yields CASSRLLGSNQPQHF. V usage is TRBV19 and J usage is TRBJ1-5; D is undetermined. CDR1 LNHDA and CDR2 SQIVND come from the germline V gene (reference sequence). V dropped 8 bases and J dropped 1 base, with 15 bases sitting between them. CDR3 length equals 15 residues.

The genes are TRBV7-9 and TRBJ2-1, with 8 bases aligning to TRBD2. CDR1 and CDR2 from the germline V gene are SEHNR and FQNEAQ (reference sequence). The CDR3 loop spans 17 amino acids. J lost 3 bases, V lost 4 bases, and 11 bases had no gene match. CDR3 region: CASSSVAGKMDYNEQFF. CDR3 coding DNA: TGTGCCAGCAGCTCGGTAGCGGGGAAAATGGACTACAATGAGCAGTTCTTC.

The table lists this clone with a count of one. The rearrangement uses TRBV18 and TRBJ2-7, with TRBD2 matching 8 bases. The germline V gene has CDR1 KGHSH and CDR2 LQKENI. V lost 2 bases to trimming and J lost 2 bases; unmatched junction nucleotides: 2. The CDR3 loop spans 14 amino acids. The CDR3 DNA reads as TGTGCCAGCTCACCAGCGGGAGGACCCTACGAGCAGTACTTC. Protein: CASSPAGGPYEQYF.

As regards this clone: The sample holds other DNA sequences that translate to the same CDR3. This chain connects TRBV21-1 to TRBJ2-7; TRBD1, the table's D call, was not compared with the DNA. TRBV21-1 is shown as a pseudogene. This CDR3 contains 24 residues. CDR3 nucleotide sequence: TGTGCCAGCAGCAACATACCGGAAAGGGGAAGGGGACAGGGGGGACTTAGTTATTATTACGAGCAGTACTTC. Translating it yields CASSNIPERGRGQGGLSYYYEQYF.

This chain links TRBV10-1 with TRBJ2-1; the D is unclear. This CDR3 spans 14 amino acids. Germline V gives CDR1 WNHNN, CDR2 SYGVQD (reference sequence). V lost 4 bases to trimming and J lost 5 bases, with 12 bases between them. The DNA for the CDR3 is TGCGCCAGCAGTGTAATGAGGAGCGACAATGAGCAGTTCTTC. It is translated as CASSVMRSDNEQFF.

This sequence joins TRBV19 and TRBJ1-2; possible D gene TRBD1, 5 bases. Germline V gene sequence: CDR1 LNHDA, CDR2 SQIVND (reference sequence). This CDR3 is 14 amino acids long. Trimming removed 7 bases at V and 4 bases at J, with 16 bases between. Written as DNA, the CDR3 is TGTGCCAGTAATCCCTCGACAGCATCCTATGGCTACACCTTC. Protein: CASNPSTASYGYTF. The full variable domain, its missing parts supplied by reference TRBV19 and TRBJ1-2, is DGGITQSPKYLFRKEGQNVTLSCEQNLNHDAMYWYRQDPGQGLRLIYYSQIVNDFQKGDIAEGYSVSREKKESFPLTVTSAQKNPTAFYLCASNPSTASYGYTFGSGTRLTVV.

The genes are TRBV20-1 and TRBJ1-5, with a possible D match to TRBD1 (6 bases). The CDR3 length is 12 residues. Trimming removed 3 bases from V and 4 bases from J, with 7 bases in between. In germline, CDR1 is DFQATT, CDR2 SNEGSKA (reference sequence). The CDR3 sequence is CSASTGNQPQHF. The DNA of the CDR3 is TGCAGTGCTAGTACAGGGAATCAGCCCCAGCATTTT.

The J gene is TRBJ1-3, the V gene TRBV7-9; D uncertain. CDR1 is SEHNR and CDR2 is FQNEAQ in the germline V gene (reference sequence). Trimming removed 1 base from V and 0 bases from J, with 10 bases in between. This CDR3 comprises 16 residues. CDR3 loop: CASSLGRPGSGNTIYF. CDR3 coding DNA: TGTGCCAGCAGCTTAGGTCGTCCCGGCTCTGGAAACACCATATATTTT.

This clone has only one observation. The J gene is TRBJ2-1, the V gene TRBV27; 10 bases line up with TRBD2. Looked up from germline, CDR1 is MNHEY and CDR2 is SMNVEV (reference sequence). The CDR3 spans 14 residues. V gave up 4 bases and J gave up 8 bases; unmatched junction bases: 5. CDR3 DNA: TGTGCCAGCAGTTCGCTAGCGGGAGCGCATGAGCAGTTCTTC. It encodes CASSSLAGAHEQFF.

The chain employs TRBV11-2 and TRBJ2-1; 9 nucleotides align to TRBD2. The ends lost 5 bases at V and 9 bases at J; junction bases unmatched: 8. Looked up from germline, CDR1 is SGHAT and CDR2 is FQNNGV. CDR3 size: 14 residues. CDR3 region: CASSPRTSVGEQFF. The CDR3 DNA is TGTGCCAGCAGCCCCAGGACTAGCGTGGGTGAGCAGTTCTTC.

This clone has just a few counts. The V call is TRBV14, the J call TRBJ1-2; 8 bases are shared with TRBD1. Losses at the gene ends were 4 bases for V and 5 bases for J; bases not matched to a gene: 3. CDR1 is SGHDN and CDR2 is FVKESK in the germline V gene. The CDR3 sequence is 13 residues long. This CDR3 is CASSPGTGYGYTF. CDR3 bases: TGTGCCAGCAGCCCGGGGACAGGATATGGCTACACCTTC.

J is TRBJ2-7 and V is TRBV11-2, with 7 nucleotides matching TRBD1. From germline, CDR1 is SGHAT and CDR2 FQNNGV. CDR3 length equals 14 residues. The V segment lost 5 bases and the J segment 6 bases; nucleotides outside the gene matches: 10. The CDR3 is CASSVGQSRREQYF. The CDR3 DNA reads as TGTGCCAGCAGCGTGGGACAGTCTAGGCGCGAGCAGTACTTC.

The chain uses TRBV28 and TRBJ2-1, with TRBD2 matching 13 bases. The V and J ends lost 6 bases and 8 bases, in that order; junction bases with no gene match: 19. Germline assignment: CDR1 MDHEN and CDR2 SYDVKM. There are 19 residues in the CDR3. CDR3 nucleotide sequence: TGTGCCAGCAGGGGGTCACAGGGGTTTGGGACTAGCGGGGTATATGAGCAGTTCTTC. It codes for CASRGSQGFGTSGVYEQFF.

V and J are TRBV7-9 and TRBJ2-3, with TRBD2 identical over 8 bases. The trim removed 5 bases at V and 1 base at J, leaving 14 bases unmatched. Germline values: CDR1 SEHNR, CDR2 FQNEAQ (reference sequence). This CDR3 spans 18 amino acids. CDR3 sequence: CASSPPSDRAGGTDTQYF. The CDR3 DNA sequence: TGTGCCAGCAGCCCCCCGTCGGATAGAGCGGGAGGCACAGATACGCAGTATTTT.

The CDR3 nucleotides read TGCGCCAGCAGCCAACCCCGGGACACCCGAAACACCATATATTTT. Its translation is CASSQPRDTRNTIYF. The chain recombines TRBV4-1 with TRBJ1-3, with D possibly being TRBD1 (6 bases). This CDR3 comprises 15 residues. Germline V lookup: CDR1 MGHRA, CDR2 YSYEKL. Trimming removed 2 bases at V and 5 bases at J, with 13 bases between.